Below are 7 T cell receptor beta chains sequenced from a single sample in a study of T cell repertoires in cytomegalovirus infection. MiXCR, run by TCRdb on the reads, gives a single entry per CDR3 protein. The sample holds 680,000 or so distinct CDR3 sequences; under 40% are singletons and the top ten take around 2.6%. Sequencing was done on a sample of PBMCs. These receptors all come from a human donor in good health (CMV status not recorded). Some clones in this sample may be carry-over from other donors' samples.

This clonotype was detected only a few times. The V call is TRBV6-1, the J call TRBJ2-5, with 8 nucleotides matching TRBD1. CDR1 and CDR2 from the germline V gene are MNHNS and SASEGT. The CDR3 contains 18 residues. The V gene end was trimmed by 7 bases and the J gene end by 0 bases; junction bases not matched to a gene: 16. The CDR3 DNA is TGTGCCAGCATTGGTATAGCAGGGGGCGGTCCGTACCAAGAGACCCAGTACTTC. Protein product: CASIGIAGGGPYQETQYF.

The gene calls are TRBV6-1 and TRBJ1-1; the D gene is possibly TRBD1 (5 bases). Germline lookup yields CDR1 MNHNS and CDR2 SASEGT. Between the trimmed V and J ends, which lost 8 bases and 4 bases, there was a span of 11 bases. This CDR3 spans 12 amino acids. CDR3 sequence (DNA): TGTGCCAGCCTCCATGGGGGCACTGAAGCTTTCTTT. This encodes CASLHGGTEAFF.

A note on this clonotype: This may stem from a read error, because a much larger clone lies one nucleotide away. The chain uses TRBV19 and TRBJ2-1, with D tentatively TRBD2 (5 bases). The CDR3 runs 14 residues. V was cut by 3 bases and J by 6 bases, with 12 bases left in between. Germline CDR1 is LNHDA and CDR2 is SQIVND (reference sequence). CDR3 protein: CASSMRARPNEQFF. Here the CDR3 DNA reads TGTGCCAGTAGTATGAGGGCCCGCCCCAATGAGCAGTTCTTC.

CDR3: CASSYFSGWGLGEQYF. The DNA of the CDR3 is TGTGCCAGCAGTTACTTTAGCGGCTGGGGATTGGGTGAGCAGTACTTC. The chain has TRBV6-6 and TRBJ2-7; D might be TRBD2 (6 bases). The CDR3 has 16 amino acids. Germline loops: CDR1 MNHNY, CDR2 SVGAGI (reference sequence). Trimming took 1 base from V and 7 from J, leaving 20 bases between them.

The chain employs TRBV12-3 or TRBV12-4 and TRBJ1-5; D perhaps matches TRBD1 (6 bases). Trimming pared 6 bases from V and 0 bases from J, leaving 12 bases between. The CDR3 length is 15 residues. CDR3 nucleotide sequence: TGTGCCAGCAGGGCCGGGACACTTAGCAATCAGCCCCAGCATTTT. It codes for CASRAGTLSNQPQHF.

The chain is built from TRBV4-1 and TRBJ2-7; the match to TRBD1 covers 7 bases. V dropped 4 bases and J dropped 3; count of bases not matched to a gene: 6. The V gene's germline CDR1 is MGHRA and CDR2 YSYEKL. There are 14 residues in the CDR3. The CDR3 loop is CASSLSTGIYEQYF. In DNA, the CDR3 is TGCGCCAGCAGCCTTTCGACAGGGATCTACGAGCAGTACTTC.

The CDR3 region is CASSETGLAGVQFF. The DNA of the CDR3 is TGCGCCAGCAGTGAGACCGGACTAGCGGGGGTGCAGTTCTTC. V usage is TRBV10-1 and J usage is TRBJ2-1, with 13 bases matching TRBD2. Trimming removed 2 bases from V and 12 bases from J; junction bases left unmatched: 4. This CDR3 comprises 14 residues. Per the germline V gene, CDR1 is WNHNN and CDR2 is SYGVQD (reference sequence).